This record covers a single TCR beta chain. Germline CDR1 reads SNHLY; CDR2 reads FYNNEI. The CDR3 covers 14 residues. Deletions cut 6 bases from V and 6 bases from J, with 16 bases between. The data were taken from a study of blood T cell repertoires in COVID-19. Produced via immunoSEQ multiplex PCR; TCRdb's table is partial and in-frame only. This sample has around 46,000 clones, with approximately 89% found just once. Sequenced material: peripheral blood. The chain links TRBV2 to TRBJ2-3; TRBD2 is a possible D gene (5 bases). This TCR came from a man in his fifties or sixties with active or convalescent COVID-19. The CDR3 protein is CASSELSRADTQYF. The DNA of the CDR3 is TGTGCCAGCAGCGAACTCTCGAGGGCGGATACGCAGTATTTT.